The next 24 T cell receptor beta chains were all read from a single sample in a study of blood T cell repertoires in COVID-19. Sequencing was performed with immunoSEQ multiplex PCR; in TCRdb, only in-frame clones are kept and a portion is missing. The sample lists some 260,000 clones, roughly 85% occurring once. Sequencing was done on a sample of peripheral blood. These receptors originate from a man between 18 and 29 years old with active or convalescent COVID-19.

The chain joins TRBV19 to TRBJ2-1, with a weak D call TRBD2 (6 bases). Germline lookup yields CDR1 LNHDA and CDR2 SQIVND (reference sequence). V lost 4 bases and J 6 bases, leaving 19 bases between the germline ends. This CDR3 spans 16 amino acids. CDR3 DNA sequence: TGTGCCAGTAGTAAACCCGGGACTCAGGTCCTCAATGAGCAGTTCTTC. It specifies CASSKPGTQVLNEQFF.

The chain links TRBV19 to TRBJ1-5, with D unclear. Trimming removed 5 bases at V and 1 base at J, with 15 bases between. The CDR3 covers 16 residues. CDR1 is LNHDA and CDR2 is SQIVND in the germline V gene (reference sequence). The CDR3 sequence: CASSPSPPGSNQPQHF. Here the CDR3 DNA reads TGTGCCAGTAGTCCCTCCCCTCCGGGGAGCAATCAGCCCCAGCATTTT.

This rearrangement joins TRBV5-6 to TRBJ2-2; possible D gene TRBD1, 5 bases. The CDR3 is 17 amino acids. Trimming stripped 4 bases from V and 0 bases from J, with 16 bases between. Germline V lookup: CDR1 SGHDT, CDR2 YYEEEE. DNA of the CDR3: TGTGCCAGCAGCCAAGGTTGGACACTTGCGAACACCGGGGAGCTGTTTTTT. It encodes CASSQGWTLANTGELFF.

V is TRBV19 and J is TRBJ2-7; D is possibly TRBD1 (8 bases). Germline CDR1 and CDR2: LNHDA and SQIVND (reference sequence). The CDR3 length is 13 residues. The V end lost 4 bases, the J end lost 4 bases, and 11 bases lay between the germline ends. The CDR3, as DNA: TGTGCCAGTAGTACACAGGGGGGGTACGAGCAGTACTTC. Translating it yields CASSTQGGYEQYF.

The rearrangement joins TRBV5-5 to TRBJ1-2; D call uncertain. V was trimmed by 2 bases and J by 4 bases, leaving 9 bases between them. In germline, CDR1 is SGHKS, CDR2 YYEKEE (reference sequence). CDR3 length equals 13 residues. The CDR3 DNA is TGTGCCAGCAGCTTACCGGTTACCTATGGCTACACCTTC. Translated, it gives CASSLPVTYGYTF.

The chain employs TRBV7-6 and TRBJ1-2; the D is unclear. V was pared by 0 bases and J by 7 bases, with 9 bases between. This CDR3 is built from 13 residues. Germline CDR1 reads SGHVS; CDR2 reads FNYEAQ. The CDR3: CASSLAAGGGYTF. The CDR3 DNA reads TGTGCCAGCAGCTTAGCGGCGGGCGGTGGCTACACCTTC.

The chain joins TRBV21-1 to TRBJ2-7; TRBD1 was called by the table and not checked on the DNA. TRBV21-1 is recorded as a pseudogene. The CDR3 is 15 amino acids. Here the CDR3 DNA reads TGTGCCAGCAGCAAAGTGAGGACAGGGGGCAACGAGCAGTACTTC. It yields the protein CASSKVRTGGNEQYF.

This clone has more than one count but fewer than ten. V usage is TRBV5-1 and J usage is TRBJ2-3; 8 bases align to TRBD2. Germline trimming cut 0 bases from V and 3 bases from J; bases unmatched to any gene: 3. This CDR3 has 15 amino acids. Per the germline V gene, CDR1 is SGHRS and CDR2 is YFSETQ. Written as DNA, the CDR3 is TGCGCCAGCAGCTTGGCCGGACTAGCAACAGATACGCAGTATTTT. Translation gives CASSLAGLATDTQYF. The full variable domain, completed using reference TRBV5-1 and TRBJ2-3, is KAGVTQTPRYLIKTRGQQVTLSCSPISGHRSVSWYQQTPGQGLQFLFEYFSETQRNKGNFPGRFSGRQFSNSRSEMNVSTLELGDSALYLCASSLAGLATDTQYFGPGTRLTVL.

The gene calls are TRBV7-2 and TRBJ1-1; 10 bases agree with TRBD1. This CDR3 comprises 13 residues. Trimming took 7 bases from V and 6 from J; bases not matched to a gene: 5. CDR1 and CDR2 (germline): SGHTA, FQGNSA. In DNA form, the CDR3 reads TGTGCCAGCATCGACAGGGGGCACTCTGAAGCTTTCTTT. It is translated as CASIDRGHSEAFF. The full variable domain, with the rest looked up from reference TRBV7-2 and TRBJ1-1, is GAGVSQSPSNKVTEKGKDVELRCDPISGHTALYWYRQSLGQGLEFLIYFQGNSAPDKSGLPSDRFSAERTGGSVSTLTIQRTQQEDSAVYLCASIDRGHSEAFFGQGTRLTVV.

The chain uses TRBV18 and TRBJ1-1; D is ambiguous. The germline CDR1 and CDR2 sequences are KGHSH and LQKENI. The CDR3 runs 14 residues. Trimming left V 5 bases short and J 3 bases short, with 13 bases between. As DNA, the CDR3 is TGTGCCAGCTCATCCACAGACCGGTACACTGAAGCTTTCTTT. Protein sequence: CASSSTDRYTEAFF.

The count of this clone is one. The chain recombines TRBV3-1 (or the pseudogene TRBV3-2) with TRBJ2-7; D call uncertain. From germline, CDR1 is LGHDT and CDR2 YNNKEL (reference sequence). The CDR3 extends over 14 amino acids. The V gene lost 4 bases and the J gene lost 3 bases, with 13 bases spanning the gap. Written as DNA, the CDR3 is TGTGCCAGCAGCCCCCCCAACTCGGGCTACGAGCAGTACTTC. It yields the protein CASSPPNSGYEQYF.

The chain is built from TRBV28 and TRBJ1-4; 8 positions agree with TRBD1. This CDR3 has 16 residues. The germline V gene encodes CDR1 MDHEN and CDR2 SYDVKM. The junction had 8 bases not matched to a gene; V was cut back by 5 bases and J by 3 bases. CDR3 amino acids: CASSETGEAANEKLFF. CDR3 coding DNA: TGTGCCAGCAGTGAGACAGGGGAGGCGGCTAATGAAAAACTGTTTTTT.

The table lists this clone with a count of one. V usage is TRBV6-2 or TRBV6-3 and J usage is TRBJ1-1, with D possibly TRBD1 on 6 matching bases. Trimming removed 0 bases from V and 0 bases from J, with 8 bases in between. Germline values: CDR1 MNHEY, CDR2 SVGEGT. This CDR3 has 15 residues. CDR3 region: CASSYSGHLNTEAFF. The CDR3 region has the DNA TGTGCCAGCAGTTACTCGGGACACCTGAACACTGAAGCTTTCTTT.

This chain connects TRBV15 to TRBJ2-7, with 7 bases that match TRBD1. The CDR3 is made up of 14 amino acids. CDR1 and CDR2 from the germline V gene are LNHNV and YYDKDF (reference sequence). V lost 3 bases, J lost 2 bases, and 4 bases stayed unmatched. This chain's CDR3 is CATSRGTAPYEQYF. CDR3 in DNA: TGTGCCACCAGCAGGGGGACAGCCCCCTACGAGCAGTACTTC. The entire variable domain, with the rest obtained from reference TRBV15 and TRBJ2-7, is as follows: DAMVIQNPRYQVTQFGKPVTLSCSQTLNHNVMYWYQQKSSQAPKLLFHYYDKDFNNEADTPDNFQSRRPNTSFCFLDIRSPGLGDTAMYLCATSRGTAPYEQYFGPGTRLTVT.

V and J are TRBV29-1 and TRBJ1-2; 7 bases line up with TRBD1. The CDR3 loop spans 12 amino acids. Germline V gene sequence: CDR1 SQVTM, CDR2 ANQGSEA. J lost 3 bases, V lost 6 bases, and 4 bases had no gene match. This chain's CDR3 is CSVRTGDYGYTF. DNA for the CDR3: TGCAGCGTCCGAACAGGGGACTATGGCTACACCTTC.

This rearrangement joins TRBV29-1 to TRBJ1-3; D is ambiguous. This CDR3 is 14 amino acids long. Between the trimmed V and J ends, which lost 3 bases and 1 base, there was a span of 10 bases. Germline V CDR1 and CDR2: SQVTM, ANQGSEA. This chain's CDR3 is CSVEESLSGNTIYF. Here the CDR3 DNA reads TGCAGCGTTGAGGAGAGTTTGTCTGGAAACACCATATATTTT.

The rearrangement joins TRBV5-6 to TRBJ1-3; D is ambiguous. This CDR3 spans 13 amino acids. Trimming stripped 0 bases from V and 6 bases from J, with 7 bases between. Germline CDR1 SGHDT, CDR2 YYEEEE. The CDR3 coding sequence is TGTGCCAGCAGCTTGGTTGGAGCAAACACCATATATTTT. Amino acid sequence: CASSLVGANTIYF.

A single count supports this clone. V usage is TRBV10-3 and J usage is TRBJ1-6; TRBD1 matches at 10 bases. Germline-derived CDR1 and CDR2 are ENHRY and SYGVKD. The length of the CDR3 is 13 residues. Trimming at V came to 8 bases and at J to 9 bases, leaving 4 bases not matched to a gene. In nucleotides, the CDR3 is TGTGCCATCGGAAGGACAGGGGGTTCACCCCTCCACTTT. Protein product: CAIGRTGGSPLHF.

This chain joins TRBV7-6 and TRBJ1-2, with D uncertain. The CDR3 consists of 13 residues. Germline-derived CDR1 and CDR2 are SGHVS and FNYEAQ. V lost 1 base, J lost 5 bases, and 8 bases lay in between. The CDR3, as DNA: TGTGCCAGCAGCTTAGAACAGAATTATGGCTACACCTTC. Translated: CASSLEQNYGYTF.

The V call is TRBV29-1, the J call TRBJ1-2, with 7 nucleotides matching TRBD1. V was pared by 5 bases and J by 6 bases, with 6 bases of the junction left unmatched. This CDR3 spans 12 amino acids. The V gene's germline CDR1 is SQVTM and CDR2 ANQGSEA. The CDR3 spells CSVTAGGNGYTF. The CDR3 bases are TGCAGCGTTACCGCAGGGGGTAATGGCTACACCTTC. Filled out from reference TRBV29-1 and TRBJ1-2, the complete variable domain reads SAVISQKPSRDICQRGTSLTIQCQVDSQVTMMFWYRQQPGQSLTLIATANQGSEATYESGFVIDKFPISRPNLTFSTLTVSNMSPEDSSIYLCSVTAGGNGYTFGSGTRLTVV.

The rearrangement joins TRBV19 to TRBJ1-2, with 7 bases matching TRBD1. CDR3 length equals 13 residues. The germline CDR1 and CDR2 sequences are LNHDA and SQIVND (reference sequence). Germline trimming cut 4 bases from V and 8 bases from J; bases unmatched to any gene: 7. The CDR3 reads CASSTPPGQGYTF. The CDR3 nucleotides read TGTGCCAGTAGTACTCCTCCGGGACAGGGCTACACCTTC.

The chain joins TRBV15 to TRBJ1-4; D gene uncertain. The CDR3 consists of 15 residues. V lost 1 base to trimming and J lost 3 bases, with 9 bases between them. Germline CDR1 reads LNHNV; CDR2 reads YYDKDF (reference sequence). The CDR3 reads CATSRGADSNEKLFF. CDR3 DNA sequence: TGTGCCACCAGCAGAGGGGCGGACTCTAATGAAAAACTGTTTTTT.

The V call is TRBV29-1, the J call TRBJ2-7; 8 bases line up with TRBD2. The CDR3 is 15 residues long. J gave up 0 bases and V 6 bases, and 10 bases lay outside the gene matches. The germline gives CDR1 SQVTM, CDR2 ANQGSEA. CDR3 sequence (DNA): TGCAGCGTCTTAAAACTAGCGGACCGCTCCTACGAGCAGTACTTC. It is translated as CSVLKLADRSYEQYF.

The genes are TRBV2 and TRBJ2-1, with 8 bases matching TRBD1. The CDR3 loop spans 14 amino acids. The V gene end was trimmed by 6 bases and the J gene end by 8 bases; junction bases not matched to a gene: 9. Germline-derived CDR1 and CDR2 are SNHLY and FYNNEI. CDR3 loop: CASRTGAAVHEQFF. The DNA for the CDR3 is TGTGCCAGCAGGACAGGGGCTGCGGTCCATGAGCAGTTCTTC.